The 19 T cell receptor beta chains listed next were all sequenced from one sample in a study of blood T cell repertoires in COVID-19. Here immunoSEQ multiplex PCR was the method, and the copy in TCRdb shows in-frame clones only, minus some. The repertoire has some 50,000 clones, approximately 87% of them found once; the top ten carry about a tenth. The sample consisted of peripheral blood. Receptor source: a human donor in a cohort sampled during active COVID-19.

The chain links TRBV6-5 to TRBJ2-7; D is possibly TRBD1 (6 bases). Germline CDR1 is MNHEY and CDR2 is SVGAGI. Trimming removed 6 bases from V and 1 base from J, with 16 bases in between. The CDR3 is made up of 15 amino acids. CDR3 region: CASSTGLSPSYEQYF. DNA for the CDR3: TGTGCCAGCAGCACAGGGTTGTCTCCGTCCTACGAGCAGTACTTC.

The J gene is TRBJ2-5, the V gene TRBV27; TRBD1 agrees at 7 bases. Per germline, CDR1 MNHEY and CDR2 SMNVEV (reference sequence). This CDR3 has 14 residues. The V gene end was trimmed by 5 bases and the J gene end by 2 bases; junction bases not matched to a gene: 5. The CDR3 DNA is TGTGCCAGCAGTCCCTGGGACAGACAAGAGACCCAGTACTTC. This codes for CASSPWDRQETQYF.

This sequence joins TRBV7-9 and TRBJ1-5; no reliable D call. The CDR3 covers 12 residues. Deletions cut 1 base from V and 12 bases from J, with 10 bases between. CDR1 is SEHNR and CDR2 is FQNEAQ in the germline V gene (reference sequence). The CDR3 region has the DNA TGTGCCAGCAGCTTAGGGGCAGAACTCCAGCATTTT. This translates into CASSLGAELQHF.

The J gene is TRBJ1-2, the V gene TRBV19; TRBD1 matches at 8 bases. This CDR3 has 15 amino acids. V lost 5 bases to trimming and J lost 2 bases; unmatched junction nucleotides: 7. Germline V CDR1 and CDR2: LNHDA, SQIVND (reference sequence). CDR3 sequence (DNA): TGTGCCAGTAGTCTCGGACAGGGAGGCAACTATGGCTACACCTTC. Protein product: CASSLGQGGNYGYTF.

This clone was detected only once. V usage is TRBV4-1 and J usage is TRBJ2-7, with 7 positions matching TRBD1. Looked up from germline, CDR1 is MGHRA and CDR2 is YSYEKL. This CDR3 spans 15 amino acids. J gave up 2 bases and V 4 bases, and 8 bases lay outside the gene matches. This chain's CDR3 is CASSLRDSHPYEQYF. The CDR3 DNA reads TGCGCCAGCAGCCTCCGGGACAGTCACCCCTACGAGCAGTACTTC.

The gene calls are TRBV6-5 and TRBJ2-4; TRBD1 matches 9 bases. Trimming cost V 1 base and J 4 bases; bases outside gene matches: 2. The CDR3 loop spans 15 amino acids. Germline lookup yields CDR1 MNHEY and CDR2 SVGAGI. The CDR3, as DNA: TGTGCCAGCAGTTACTTAGGACAGGGGAAAAACATTCAGTACTTC. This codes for CASSYLGQGKNIQYF.

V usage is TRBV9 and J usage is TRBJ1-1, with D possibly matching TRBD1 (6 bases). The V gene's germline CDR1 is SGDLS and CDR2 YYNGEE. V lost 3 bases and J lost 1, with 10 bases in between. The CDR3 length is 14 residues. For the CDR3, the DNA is TGTGCCAGCAGCGGCAGGGGAAAGAACACTGAAGCTTTCTTT. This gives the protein CASSGRGKNTEAFF.

CDR3 region: CASRPTGGEETQYF. DNA of the CDR3: TGTGCCAGCAGGCCAACAGGGGGGGAGGAGACCCAGTACTTC. The J gene is TRBJ2-5, the V gene TRBV7-9; D might be TRBD1 (8 bases). The CDR3 loop spans 14 amino acids. V was trimmed by 6 bases and J by 5 bases, leaving 16 bases between them. Germline CDR1 reads SEHNR; CDR2 reads FQNEAQ (reference sequence). Variable domain in full (rest from reference TRBV7-9 and TRBJ2-5): DTGVSQNPRHKITKRGQNVTFRCDPISEHNRLYWYRQTLGQGPEFLTYFQNEAQLEKSRLLSDRFSAERPKGSFSTLEIQRTEQGDSAMYLCASRPTGGEETQYFGPGTRLLVL.

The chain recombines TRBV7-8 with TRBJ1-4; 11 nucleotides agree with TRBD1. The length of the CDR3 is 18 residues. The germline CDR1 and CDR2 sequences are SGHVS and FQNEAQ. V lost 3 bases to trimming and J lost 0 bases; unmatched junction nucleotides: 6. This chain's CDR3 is CASSFRDRGTTTNEKLFF. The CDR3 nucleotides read TGTGCCAGCAGCTTCCGGGACAGGGGGACCACAACTAATGAAAAACTGTTTTTT.

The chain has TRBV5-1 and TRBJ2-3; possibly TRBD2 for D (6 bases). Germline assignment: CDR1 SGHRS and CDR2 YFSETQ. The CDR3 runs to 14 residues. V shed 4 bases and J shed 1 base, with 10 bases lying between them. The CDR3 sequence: CASSTGLRTDTQYF. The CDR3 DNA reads TGCGCCAGCAGCACGGGACTTCGCACAGATACGCAGTATTTT. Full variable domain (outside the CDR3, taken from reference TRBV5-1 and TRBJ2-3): KAGVTQTPRYLIKTRGQQVTLSCSPISGHRSVSWYQQTPGQGLQFLFEYFSETQRNKGNFPGRFSGRQFSNSRSEMNVSTLELGDSALYLCASSTGLRTDTQYFGPGTRLTVL.

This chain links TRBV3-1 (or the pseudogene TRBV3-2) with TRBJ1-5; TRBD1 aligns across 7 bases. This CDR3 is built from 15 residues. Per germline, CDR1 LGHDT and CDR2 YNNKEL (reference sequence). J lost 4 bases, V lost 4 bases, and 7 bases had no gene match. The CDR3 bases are TGTGCCAGCAGCCCTTGGGACAGACGAAATCAGCCCCAGCATTTT. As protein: CASSPWDRRNQPQHF.

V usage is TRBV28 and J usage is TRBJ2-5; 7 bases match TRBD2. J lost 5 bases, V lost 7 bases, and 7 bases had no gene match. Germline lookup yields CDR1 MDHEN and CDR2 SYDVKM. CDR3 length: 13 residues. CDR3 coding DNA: TGTGCCAGCAACCTGCCCGGGAGGGAGACCCAGTACTTC. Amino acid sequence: CASNLPGRETQYF.

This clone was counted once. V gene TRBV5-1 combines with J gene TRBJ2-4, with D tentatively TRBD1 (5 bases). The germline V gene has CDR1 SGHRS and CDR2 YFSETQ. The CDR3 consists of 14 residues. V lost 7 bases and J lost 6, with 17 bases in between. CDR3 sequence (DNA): TGCGCCAGCGGACCCCAGTCAGGGTCAAACATTCAGTACTTC. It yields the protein CASGPQSGSNIQYF.

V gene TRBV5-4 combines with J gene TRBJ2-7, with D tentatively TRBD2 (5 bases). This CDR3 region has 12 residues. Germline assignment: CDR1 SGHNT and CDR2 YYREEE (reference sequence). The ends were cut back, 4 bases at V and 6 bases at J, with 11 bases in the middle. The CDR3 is CASSPGLSEQYF. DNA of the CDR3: TGTGCCAGCAGCCCCGGACTCTCCGAGCAGTACTTC.

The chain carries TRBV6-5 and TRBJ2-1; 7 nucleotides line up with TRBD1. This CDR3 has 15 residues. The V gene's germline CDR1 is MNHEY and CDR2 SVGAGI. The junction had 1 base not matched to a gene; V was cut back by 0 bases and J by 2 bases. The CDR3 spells CASSYSGTAYNEQFF. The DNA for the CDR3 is TGTGCCAGCAGTTACTCTGGGACAGCCTACAATGAGCAGTTCTTC.

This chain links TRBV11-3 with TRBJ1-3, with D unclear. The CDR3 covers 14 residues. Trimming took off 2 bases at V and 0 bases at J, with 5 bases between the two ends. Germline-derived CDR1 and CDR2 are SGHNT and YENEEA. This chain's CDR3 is CASSLSGSGNTIYF. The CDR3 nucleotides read TGTGCCAGCAGCTTATCAGGCTCTGGAAACACCATATATTTT.

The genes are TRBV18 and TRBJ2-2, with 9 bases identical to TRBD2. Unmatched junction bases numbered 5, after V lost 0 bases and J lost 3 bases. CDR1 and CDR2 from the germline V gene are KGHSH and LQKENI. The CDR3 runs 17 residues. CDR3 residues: CASSPPGLAGDTGELFF. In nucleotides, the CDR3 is TGTGCCAGCTCACCACCGGGTTTAGCGGGGGACACCGGGGAGCTGTTTTTT.

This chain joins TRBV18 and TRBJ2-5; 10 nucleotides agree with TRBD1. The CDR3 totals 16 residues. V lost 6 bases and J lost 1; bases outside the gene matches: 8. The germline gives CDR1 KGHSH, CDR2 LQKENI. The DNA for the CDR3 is TGTGCCAGCTCCGGCGGGACAGGGGCAAGCCAAGAGACCCAGTACTTC. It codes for CASSGGTGASQETQYF.

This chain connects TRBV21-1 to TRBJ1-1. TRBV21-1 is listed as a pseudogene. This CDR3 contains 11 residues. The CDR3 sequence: CASNVGTEAFF. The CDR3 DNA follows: TGTGCCAGCAATGTCGGCACTGAAGCTTTCTTT.